The present entry profiles one T cell receptor (beta chain) with its context. Its antigen target is currently unknown. Per-base qualities were not stored, and no clone one base away is much larger. The CDR3 regions of human TCRbeta chains were subjected to immunosequencing. In the authors' own workflow: TCRs in the repertoires were matched against a reference library of SARS-CoV-2-specific TCRs that had been generated with the MIRA antigen-specificity platform. Breadth was defined as the fraction of unique TCRs that were SARS-CoV-2-associated, and depth was defined as the fraction of total T cells that were SARS-CoV-2-associated. Using the MIRA data, each spike-specific TCR was mapped to the spike region that the TCR reacts to and placed in a CD4 or CD8 class. Log10-transformed breadth and depth values were compared by one-way ANOVA with Sidak's multiple comparisons tests. The source is immuneACCESS, and TCRdb retained only in-frame sequences with V and J called. Part of the clones is not carried over; for the studies checked, unresolved V genes explain less than half of this, and the remainder is unexplained. V, J and clone size were drawn from that table, and D and trimming were deduced from the DNA. For this sample the table gives about 110,000 clones, of which about 82% were detected only once. Of the sample, approximately 3.3% is held by the ten largest clones.

Between the V and J ends, shortened by 5 bases and 7 bases respectively, the junction contains 14 bases. The germline V gene encodes CDR1 LNHDA and CDR2 SQIVND (reference sequence). From the cysteine through the phenylalanine, the CDR3 covers 14 amino acids. Only CDR3 DNA is held: 42 bases, read in frame from base 1. The data were taken from a study of T cell responses to AZD1222 COVID-19 vaccine listed by TCRdb under 2021. In terms of the full investigation: AZD1222 recipients given second doses at about 4 weeks or at about 12 weeks were pooled, since spike-specific TCR depth and breadth were not found to differ between the two schedules. Trial participants were enrolled into age subgroups of 18-55, 56-69 and 70-plus years, which contained 148, 28 and 57 TCR-sequenced participants, respectively. A total of 230 or so trial participants underwent TCR sequencing, of whom some 210 received two doses of AZD1222 and approximately 25 received two doses of the MenACWY control vaccine.

Read against the paper, the sample's time point label means: baseline before first vaccination. Vaccinee samples came from UK trials COV001 and COV002, including a single-blind randomized controlled phase 2/3 trial of AZD1222 (ChAdOx1 nCoV-19) in healthy adults. Trial participant PBMC samples were collected at day 0 and day 28 after the second dose for TCRbeta chain sequencing. Paper-wide results and their limitations: A significant rise in spike-specific TCR breadth and depth was observed after two AZD1222 doses relative to day 0 and relative to MenACWY recipients. No day 14 peak-response samples were available, so repertoires were characterized only after the peak T cell response. Participants were mostly white British, with more females than males. The authors suggested clonal diversity may have been underestimated. Epitopes outside the regions mutated in the B.1.351 and B.1.1.7 variants were reportedly recognized by nearly half of the unique spike-specific TCRs. In the small 56-69-year group, the increase in depth fell short of significance, most likely because of low power. Only a handful of AZD1222 recipients were SARS-CoV-2 seropositive at baseline, limiting conclusions about previously exposed vaccinees. Vaccine-associated CD4 TCRs spanned the whole spike protein, with dominant responses in regions 160-218 and 743-854.

Sequenced here: peripheral blood, sampled on day 0 of AZD1222 vaccination. The chain is encoded by TRBV19 joined to TRBJ1-4; possibly the D gene is TRBD1, per 5 matching bases. The receptor's source is an adult in good health. This receptor has the CDR3 CASSGGNRGEKLFF. The DNA reads as follows: TGTGCCAGTAGTGGGGGGAACCGCGGTGAAAAACTGTTTTTT. When the CDR3 is completed using the reference TRBV19 and TRBJ1-4 genes on either side, the full variable domain is DGGITQSPKYLFRKEGQNVTLSCEQNLNHDAMYWYRQDPGQGLRLIYYSQIVNDFQKGDIAEGYSVSREKKESFPLTVTSAQKNPTAFYLCASSGGNRGEKLFFGSGTQLSVL.